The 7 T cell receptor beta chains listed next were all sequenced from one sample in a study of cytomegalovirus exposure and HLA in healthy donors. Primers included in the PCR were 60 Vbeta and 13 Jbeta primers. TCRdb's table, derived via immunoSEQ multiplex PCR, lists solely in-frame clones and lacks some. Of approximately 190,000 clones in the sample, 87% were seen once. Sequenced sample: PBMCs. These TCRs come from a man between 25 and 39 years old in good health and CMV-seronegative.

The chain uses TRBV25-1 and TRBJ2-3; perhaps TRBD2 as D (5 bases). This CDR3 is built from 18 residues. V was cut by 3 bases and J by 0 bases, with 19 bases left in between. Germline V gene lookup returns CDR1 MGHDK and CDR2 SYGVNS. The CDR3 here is CASSDAQRRTVSTDTQYF. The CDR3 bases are TGTGCCAGCAGTGACGCCCAAAGGAGGACCGTAAGCACAGATACGCAGTATTTT.

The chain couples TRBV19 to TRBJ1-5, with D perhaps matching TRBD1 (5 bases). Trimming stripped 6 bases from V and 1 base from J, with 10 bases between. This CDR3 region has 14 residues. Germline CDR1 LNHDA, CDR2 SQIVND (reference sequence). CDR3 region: CASREDRSNQPQHF. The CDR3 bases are TGTGCCAGTAGGGAAGACAGAAGCAATCAGCCCCAGCATTTT.

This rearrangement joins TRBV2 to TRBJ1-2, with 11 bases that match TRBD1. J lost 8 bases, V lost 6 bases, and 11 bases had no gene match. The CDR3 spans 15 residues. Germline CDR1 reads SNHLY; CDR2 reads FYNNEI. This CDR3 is CASRHTGQGAWGYTF. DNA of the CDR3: TGTGCCAGCAGGCACACCGGACAGGGGGCTTGGGGCTACACCTTC.

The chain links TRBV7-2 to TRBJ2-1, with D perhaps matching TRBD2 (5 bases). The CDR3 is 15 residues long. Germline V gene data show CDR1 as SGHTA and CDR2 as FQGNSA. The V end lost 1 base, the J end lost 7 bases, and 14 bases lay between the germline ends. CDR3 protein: CASSLDLPSGNEQFF. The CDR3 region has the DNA TGTGCCAGCAGCTTAGATCTTCCCTCGGGAAATGAGCAGTTCTTC.

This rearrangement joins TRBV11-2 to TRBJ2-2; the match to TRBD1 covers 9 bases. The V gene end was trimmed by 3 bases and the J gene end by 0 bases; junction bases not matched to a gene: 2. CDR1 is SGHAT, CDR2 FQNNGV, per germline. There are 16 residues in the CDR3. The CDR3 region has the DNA TGTGCCAGCAGCTTTCGACAGGGGGCGAACACCGGGGAGCTGTTTTTT. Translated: CASSFRQGANTGELFF.

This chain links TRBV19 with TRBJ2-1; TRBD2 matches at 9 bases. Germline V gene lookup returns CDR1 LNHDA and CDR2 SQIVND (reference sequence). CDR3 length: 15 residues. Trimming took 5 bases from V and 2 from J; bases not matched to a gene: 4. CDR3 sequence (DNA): TGTGCCAGTAGTGCTCTAGCGGGAACCTACAATGAGCAGTTCTTC. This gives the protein CASSALAGTYNEQFF. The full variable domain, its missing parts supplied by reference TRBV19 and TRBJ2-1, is DGGITQSPKYLFRKEGQNVTLSCEQNLNHDAMYWYRQDPGQGLRLIYYSQIVNDFQKGDIAEGYSVSREKKESFPLTVTSAQKNPTAFYLCASSALAGTYNEQFFGPGTRLTVL.

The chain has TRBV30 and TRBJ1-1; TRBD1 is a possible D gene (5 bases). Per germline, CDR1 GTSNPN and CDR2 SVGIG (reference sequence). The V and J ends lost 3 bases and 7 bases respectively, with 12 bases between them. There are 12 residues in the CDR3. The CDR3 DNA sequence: TGTGCCTGGAGAAACCAACAGGTTGAAGCTTTCTTT. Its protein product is CAWRNQQVEAFF.